This is a list of T cell receptor beta chains from one sample in a study of early T cells in non-severe SARS-CoV-2 infection. Via MiXCR, TCRdb re-called the 5' RACE reads, giving one row per CDR3 protein. The sample lists 97,000 or so distinct CDR3 sequences, approximately 11% occurring once. This sample comprised whole blood, obtained at baseline. The source is an adult who was a healthcare worker with PCR-confirmed SARS-CoV-2 infection or an uninfected control (not recorded which). The CDR3 runs from the conserved cysteine through the conserved F or W. D genes are given only for firm matches. Clone size is stated in some rows and not others, as once, few, many or a class when expanded.

v_call	j_call	d_call	clone_size	cdr3_aa	cdr3_nt
TRBV20-1	TRBJ2-7	TRBD2	many	CSARDARTSGRRSYEQYF	TGCAGTGCTAGAGATGCCCGGACTAGCGGGAGAAGGTCCTACGAGCAGTACTTC
TRBV5-1	TRBJ1-5	TRBD1	many	CASRLTGESNQPQHF	TGCGCCAGCAGGCTCACAGGGGAGAGCAATCAGCCCCAGCATTTT
TRBV12-3/TRBV12-4	TRBJ2-2	NA	many	CASTPGTANTGELFF	TGTGCCAGCACCCCTGGGACGGCGAACACCGGGGAGCTGTTTTTT
TRBV6-1	TRBJ1-6	TRBD1	many	CASSETGVSPLHF	TGTGCCAGCAGTGAGACAGGGGTGTCACCCCTCCACTTT
TRBV6-6	TRBJ2-7	NA	few	CASSASRAKGDYEQYF	TGTGCCAGCAGTGCGAGCCGGGCCAAGGGGGACTACGAGCAGTACTTC
TRBV27	TRBJ2-1	TRBD1	many	CASSSTGQGASEQFF	TGTGCCAGCAGTTCTACCGGACAGGGGGCTAGTGAGCAGTTCTTC
TRBV19	TRBJ1-1	NA	few	CASSSMEGWSTEAFF	TGTGCCAGTAGTTCCATGGAGGGCTGGAGTACTGAAGCTTTCTTT
TRBV11-2	TRBJ2-1	NA	few	CASSGVLSGRLFF	TGTGCCAGCAGCGGGGTTTTGTCAGGGAGACTGTTCTTC
TRBV12-3/TRBV12-4	TRBJ2-3	NA	few	CASSFGSYGSTDTQYF	TGTGCCAGCAGTTTTGGCAGCTATGGGAGCACAGATACGCAGTATTTT
TRBV24-1	TRBJ1-2	NA	few	CATSDLAGYTF	TGTGCCACCAGTGATTTGGCTGGCTACACCTTC
TRBV7-6	TRBJ2-3	NA	many	CASSLGSGARGDTQYF	TGTGCCAGCAGCTTAGGCAGTGGGGCCAGGGGAGATACGCAGTATTTT
TRBV25-1	TRBJ1-3	TRBD1	many	CASRIQGSGNTIYF	TGTGCCAGCAGGATACAGGGGTCGGGAAACACCATATATTTT
TRBV5-1	TRBJ2-3	NA	NA	CASSFETSFTDTQYF	TGCGCCAGCAGCTTTGAGACAAGTTTCACAGATACGCAGTATTTT
TRBV7-2	TRBJ2-1	TRBD2	NA	CVELGTGGWSSYNEQFF	TGTGTCGAGCTGGGAACCGGGGGGTGGAGCTCCTACAATGAGCAGTTCTTC
TRBV5-4	TRBJ1-1	TRBD1	few	CASSSQTGVNTEAFF	TGTGCCAGCAGCAGTCAGACAGGGGTGAACACTGAAGCTTTCTTT
TRBV12-3/TRBV12-4	TRBJ1-1	NA	many	CASSPMNTEAFF	TGTGCCAGCAGTCCAATGAACACTGAAGCTTTCTTT
TRBV7-8	TRBJ2-5	NA	many	CASSLQSTGRETQYF	TGTGCCAGCAGCTTACAGAGTACAGGGAGGGAGACCCAGTACTTC
TRBV20-1	TRBJ2-2	NA	few	CSALGGSWTGELFF	TGCAGTGCCTTGGGCGGGTCGTGGACCGGGGAGCTGTTTTTT
TRBV11-2	TRBJ2-5	NA	few	CASSPSGGSEETQYF	TGTGCCAGCAGCCCCTCGGGCGGCAGCGAAGAGACCCAGTACTTC
TRBV7-9	TRBJ2-2	NA	few	CASSLEQYTGELFF	TGTGCCAGCAGCTTAGAACAGTACACCGGGGAGCTGTTTTTT
TRBV27	TRBJ2-4	NA	many	CASSQGAKNIQYF	TGTGCCAGCAGTCAGGGAGCCAAAAACATTCAGTACTTC
TRBV29-1	TRBJ2-5	TRBD2	NA	CSVEGLAGVKTQYF	TGCAGCGTAGAAGGACTAGCGGGAGTGAAGACCCAGTACTTC
TRBV20-1	TRBJ1-1	NA	many	CSASEGGANTEAFF	TGCAGTGCTAGTGAAGGAGGGGCTAACACTGAAGCTTTCTTT
TRBV7-8	TRBJ2-4	TRBD1	NA	CASSWTGGIQYF	TGTGCCAGCAGCTGGACAGGGGGTATTCAGTACTTC
TRBV11-2	TRBJ2-1	TRBD1	few	CASSTRTGPIF	TGTGCCAGCAGCACCAGGACAGGACCGATCTTC
TRBV4-1	TRBJ2-1	TRBD2	many	CASSQVGTTVEQFF	TGCGCCAGCAGCCAAGTCGGGACTACGGTTGAGCAGTTCTTC
TRBV27	TRBJ2-7	NA	many	CASSSGDRSYEQYF	TGTGCCAGCAGTTCCGGAGACAGATCCTACGAGCAGTACTTC
TRBV7-9	TRBJ2-1	TRBD2	many	CASSPGLAGEVEQFF	TGTGCCAGCAGCCCGGGACTAGCGGGAGAGGTTGAGCAGTTCTTC
TRBV5-4	TRBJ1-2	NA	many	CASRNFQGSPTF	TGTGCCAGCAGGAATTTCCAGGGCTCACCCACCTTC
TRBV6-2/TRBV6-3	TRBJ2-2	NA	many	CASSYSISRGGATGELFF	TGTGCCAGCAGTTACTCGATTTCCAGGGGAGGGGCCACCGGGGAGCTGTTTTTT
TRBV20-1	TRBJ1-6	TRBD1	few	CSAGTGSNSPLHF	TGCAGTGCCGGGACAGGGAGTAATTCACCCCTCCACTTT
TRBV4-2	TRBJ1-5	NA	NA	CASSQGLNQPQHF	TGTGCCAGCAGCCAAGGGCTCAATCAGCCCCAGCATTTT
TRBV5-1	TRBJ1-1	NA	few	CASSLLGRMNTEAFF	TGCGCCAGCAGCTTGTTGGGGAGGATGAACACTGAAGCTTTCTTT
TRBV20-1	TRBJ1-1	NA	many	CSARVGGRETEAFF	TGCAGTGCTAGAGTTGGGGGAAGAGAGACTGAAGCTTTCTTT
TRBV20-1	TRBJ1-4	NA	many	CSARTQGGEKLFF	TGCAGTGCTAGGACCCAGGGCGGTGAAAAACTGTTTTTT
TRBV4-2	TRBJ2-3	TRBD2	NA	CASSQSGGVLNTQYF	TGTGCCAGCAGCCAGAGCGGGGGGGTCCTAAATACGCAGTATTTT
TRBV19	TRBJ1-5	NA	NA	CASGNQPQHF	TGTGCCTCCGGTAATCAGCCCCAGCATTTT
TRBV18	TRBJ2-7	TRBD2	many	CASSPGLAGGPHEQYF	TGTGCCAGCTCACCCGGACTAGCGGGGGGGCCCCACGAGCAGTACTTC
TRBV3-2	TRBJ2-5	NA	NA	CASRQVHRGAQETQYF	TGTGCCAGCAGACAAGTGCACAGGGGAGCTCAAGAGACCCAGTACTTC